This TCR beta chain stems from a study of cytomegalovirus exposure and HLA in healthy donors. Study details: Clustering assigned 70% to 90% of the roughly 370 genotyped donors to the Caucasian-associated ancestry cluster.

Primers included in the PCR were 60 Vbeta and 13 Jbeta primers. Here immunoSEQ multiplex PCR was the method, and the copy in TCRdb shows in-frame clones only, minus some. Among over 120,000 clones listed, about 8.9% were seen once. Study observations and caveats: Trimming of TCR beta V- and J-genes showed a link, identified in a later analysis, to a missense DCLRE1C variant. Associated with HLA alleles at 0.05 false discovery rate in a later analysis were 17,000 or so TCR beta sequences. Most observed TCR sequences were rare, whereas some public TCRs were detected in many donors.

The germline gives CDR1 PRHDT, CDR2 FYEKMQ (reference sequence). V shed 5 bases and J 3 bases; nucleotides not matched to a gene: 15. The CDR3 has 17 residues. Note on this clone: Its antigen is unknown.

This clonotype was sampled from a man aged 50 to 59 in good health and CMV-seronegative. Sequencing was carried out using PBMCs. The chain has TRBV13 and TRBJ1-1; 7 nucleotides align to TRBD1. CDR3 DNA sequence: TGTGCCAGCAGCCTCTGGACAGGACAACTGGGGGACACTGAAGCTTTCTTT. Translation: CASSLWTGQLGDTEAFF.